One sample yielded the 15 T cell receptor beta chains listed below, sequenced in a study of T cell repertoires in cytomegalovirus infection. TCRdb re-called the reads with MiXCR, one entry per CDR3 protein. The sample has about 830,000 distinct CDR3 sequences; over 25% are singletons. These receptors' antigens are unknown. This material consisted of cultured CD8+ T cells from PBMCs, taken from culture after CMV antigen stimulation. The receptor set was obtained from a human donor in good health (CMV status not recorded). Some clones in this sample may be carry-over from other donors' samples.

This clonotype was seen only a few times. The rearrangement joins TRBV7-8 to TRBJ2-2, with D hard to call. Deletions cut 2 bases from V and 7 bases from J, with 11 bases between. CDR1 is SGHVS, CDR2 FQNEAQ, per germline. The CDR3 has 14 amino acids. CDR3 sequence reads: CASSLWRDGGELFF. DNA for the CDR3: TGTGCCAGCAGCTTATGGAGAGATGGCGGGGAGCTGTTTTTT.

V gene TRBV10-3 combines with J gene TRBJ2-3; tentative D call: TRBD2 (5 bases). Germline CDR1 ENHRY, CDR2 SYGVKD. The CDR3 has 14 residues. The V end was cut by 0 bases, the J end by 11 bases, with 15 bases between. The CDR3: CAISESREDFMQYF. DNA for the CDR3: TGTGCCATCAGTGAGTCTAGAGAGGACTTCATGCAGTATTTT.

This chain joins TRBV19 and TRBJ1-1, with 7 bases identical to TRBD1. Trimming at V came to 6 bases and at J to 5 bases, leaving 18 bases not matched to a gene. Looked up from germline, CDR1 is LNHDA and CDR2 is SQIVND (reference sequence). This CDR3 spans 17 amino acids. Here the CDR3 reads CASRTGQVGGMGTEAFF. In DNA form, the CDR3 reads TGTGCCAGTAGAACTGGACAGGTGGGAGGAATGGGTACTGAAGCTTTCTTT. The full variable domain, its missing parts supplied by reference TRBV19 and TRBJ1-1, is DGGITQSPKYLFRKEGQNVTLSCEQNLNHDAMYWYRQDPGQGLRLIYYSQIVNDFQKGDIAEGYSVSREKKESFPLTVTSAQKNPTAFYLCASRTGQVGGMGTEAFFGQGTRLTVV.

The genes are TRBV4-1 and TRBJ1-2; D is unclear. CDR1 is MGHRA and CDR2 is YSYEKL in the germline V gene. V gave up 2 bases and J gave up 6 bases, with 10 bases separating them. This CDR3 is 13 amino acids long. CDR3 sequence (DNA): TGCGCCAGCAGCCAACAAGGGAATGATGGCTACACCTTC. Its protein product is CASSQQGNDGYTF.

This clonotype has more than one count but fewer than ten. The gene calls are TRBV7-9 and TRBJ1-4; D is ambiguous. V dropped 7 bases and J dropped 8 bases, with 8 bases sitting between them. Germline values: CDR1 SEHNR, CDR2 FQNEAQ (reference sequence). The CDR3 totals 11 residues. CDR3 amino acids: CASTTREKLFF. CDR3 in DNA: TGTGCCAGCACAACTAGAGAAAAACTGTTTTTT.

This rearrangement joins TRBV4-2 to TRBJ2-1; 7 positions match TRBD1. V lost 0 bases to trimming and J lost 8 bases; unmatched junction nucleotides: 7. The CDR3 totals 15 residues. CDR1 and CDR2 (germline): LGHNA, YNFKEQ. The CDR3 protein is CASSQDRGRGDEQFF. In DNA, the CDR3 is TGTGCCAGCAGCCAAGATAGGGGGCGAGGGGATGAGCAGTTCTTC.

V is TRBV10-3 and J is TRBJ1-4; D is undetermined. The germline V gene has CDR1 ENHRY and CDR2 SYGVKD. Trimming shortened V by 5 bases and J by 5 bases, and 9 bases separated the two germline ends. CDR3 size: 13 residues. In nucleotides, the CDR3 is TGTGCCATCAGTTCGACGGAGAATGAAAAACTGTTTTTT. Translated: CAISSTENEKLFF.

This clonotype was picked up a small number of times. CDR3 region: CASSEAPGTEYEQYF. CDR3 bases: TGTGCCAGCAGTGAAGCCCCCGGGACCGAATACGAGCAGTACTTC. This chain uses TRBV6-1 with TRBJ2-7, with D perhaps matching TRBD1 or TRBD2 (5 bases each). The CDR3 consists of 15 residues. CDR1 and CDR2 (germline): MNHNS, SASEGT. V was pared by 0 bases and J by 4 bases, with 13 bases between.

This clonotype was counted ten times or more. This chain links TRBV7-6 with TRBJ2-5, with 8 nucleotides matching TRBD2. Per germline, CDR1 SGHVS and CDR2 FNYEAQ. Unmatched junction bases numbered 10, after V lost 6 bases and J lost 1 base. The CDR3 runs 16 residues. In nucleotides, the CDR3 is TGTGCCAGCAGGTCCTCGGGGGGGGACCTCCAAGAGACCCAGTACTTC. It codes for CASRSSGGDLQETQYF.

The chain joins TRBV6-5 to TRBJ1-5; 8 nucleotides agree with TRBD1. The V segment lost 4 bases and the J segment 7 bases; nucleotides outside the gene matches: 9. Germline CDR1 is MNHEY and CDR2 is SVGAGI. The CDR3 extends over 15 amino acids. The chain's CDR3 is CASSWDRRLGQPQHF. As DNA, the CDR3 is TGTGCCAGCAGTTGGGACAGGAGGCTCGGACAGCCCCAGCATTTT.

The sample holds many counts of this clonotype. The chain carries TRBV7-2 and TRBJ2-7, with TRBD2 identical over 8 bases. The V segment lost 5 bases and the J segment 4 bases; nucleotides outside the gene matches: 7. Germline CDR1 reads SGHTA; CDR2 reads FQGNSA. CDR3 length: 14 amino acids. Written as DNA, the CDR3 is TGTGCCAGCAGCCCGGGCGCGGGGGGTTACGAGCAGTACTTC. Translation: CASSPGAGGYEQYF.

The chain is built from TRBV10-1 and TRBJ2-3; TRBD1 is a possible D gene (5 bases). V gave up 6 bases and J gave up 1 base, with 14 bases separating them. CDR3 length: 15 amino acids. The germline V gene encodes CDR1 WNHNN and CDR2 SYGVQD (reference sequence). DNA for the CDR3: TGCGCCAGCAGCTTCGGACAACCCGGCACAGATACGCAGTATTTT. Residues: CASSFGQPGTDTQYF.

This clonotype was detected only a few times. This chain joins TRBV6-1 and TRBJ1-1; weak D call: TRBD1 (5 bases). The CDR3 runs 15 residues. CDR1 is MNHNS, CDR2 SASEGT, per germline. V lost 7 bases and J 3 bases, leaving 18 bases between the germline ends. This chain's CDR3 is CASISGSPRYTEAFF. CDR3 DNA sequence: TGTGCCAGCATATCAGGGTCCCCACGGTACACTGAAGCTTTCTTT.

This clonotype has at least ten counts. The V gene is TRBV5-6, the J gene TRBJ2-7, with a tentative D call TRBD2 (6 bases). Germline CDR1 is SGHDT and CDR2 is YYEEEE. The CDR3 is made up of 15 amino acids. Trimming stripped 2 bases from V and 0 bases from J, with 12 bases between. CDR3 region: CASSFAGTYSYEQYF. CDR3 coding DNA: TGTGCCAGCAGCTTTGCCGGGACTTACTCCTACGAGCAGTACTTC.

This chain links TRBV9 with TRBJ2-5, with 13 bases matching TRBD2. The ends lost 2 bases at V and 4 bases at J; junction bases unmatched: 2. There are 15 residues in the CDR3. CDR1 is SGDLS and CDR2 is YYNGEE in the germline V gene. The CDR3 reads CASSVGTSGVETQYF. DNA of the CDR3: TGTGCCAGCAGCGTCGGGACTAGCGGGGTAGAGACCCAGTACTTC.